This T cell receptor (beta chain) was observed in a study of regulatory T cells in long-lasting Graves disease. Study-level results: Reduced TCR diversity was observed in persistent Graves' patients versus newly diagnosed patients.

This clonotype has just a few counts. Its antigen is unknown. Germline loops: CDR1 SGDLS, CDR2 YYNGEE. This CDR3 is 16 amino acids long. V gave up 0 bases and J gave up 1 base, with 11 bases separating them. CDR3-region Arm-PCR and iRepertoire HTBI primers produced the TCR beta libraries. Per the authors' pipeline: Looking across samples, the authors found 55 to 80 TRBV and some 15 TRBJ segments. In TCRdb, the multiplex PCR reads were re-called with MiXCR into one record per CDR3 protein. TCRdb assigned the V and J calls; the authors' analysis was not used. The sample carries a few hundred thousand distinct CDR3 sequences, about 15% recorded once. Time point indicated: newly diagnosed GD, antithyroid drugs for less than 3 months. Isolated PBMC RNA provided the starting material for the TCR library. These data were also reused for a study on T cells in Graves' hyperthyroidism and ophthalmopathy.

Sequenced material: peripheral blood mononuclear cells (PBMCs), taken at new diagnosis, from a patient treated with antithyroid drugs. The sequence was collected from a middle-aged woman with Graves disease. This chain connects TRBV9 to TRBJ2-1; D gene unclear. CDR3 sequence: CASSVAGLESYNEQFF. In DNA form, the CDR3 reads TGTGCCAGCAGCGTAGCTGGTCTAGAGTCCTACAATGAGCAGTTCTTC.